This TCR beta chain originates from a study of T cell changes during pregnancy in multiple sclerosis. Germline CDR1 reads SGHDT; CDR2 reads YYEEEE. This CDR3 spans 15 amino acids. Trimming took 0 bases from V and 2 from J, leaving 10 bases between them. Libraries were prepared by immunoSEQ multiplex PCR; TCRdb keeps only in-frame clonotypes and omits some of them. The sample has over 40,000 clones, around 93% seen once. The genes are TRBV5-6 and TRBJ2-3; D gene unclear. The sequencing used peripheral blood, collected in the third trimester of pregnancy. This receptor was identified in a female donor with multiple sclerosis, enrolled in a pregnancy study. CDR3 nucleotide sequence: TGTGCCAGCAGCTTGGCCTACGGAGACACAGATACGCAGTATTTT. Its translation is CASSLAYGDTDTQYF.